The 29 T cell receptor beta chains below were found in one sample sequenced in a study of T cell repertoires in cytomegalovirus infection. TCRdb recomputed calls from the reads with MiXCR, one row per CDR3 protein. The top ten clones hold less than 15% of a sample with just under 550,000 distinct CDR3 sequences, approximately 25% of them seen once. The sample comprised PBMCs. These receptors all stem from a human donor in good health (CMV status not recorded). Some clones in this sample may be carry-over from other donors' samples.

This clonotype was found many times. V and J are TRBV7-8 and TRBJ2-7; TRBD2 matches at 14 bases. The CDR3 spans 20 residues. V lost 0 bases, J lost 3 bases, and 13 bases stayed unmatched. From germline, CDR1 is SGHVS and CDR2 FQNEAQ. CDR3 in amino acids: CASSLASLTSGRVNYYEQYF. The CDR3 DNA follows: TGTGCCAGCAGCTTAGCAAGTCTGACTAGCGGGAGGGTAAATTACTACGAGCAGTACTTC.

This rearrangement joins TRBV6-5 to TRBJ2-1; 11 bases are a match to TRBD2. Per germline, CDR1 MNHEY and CDR2 SVGAGI. The CDR3 sequence is 16 residues long. J lost 5 bases, V lost 2 bases, and 5 bases had no gene match. CDR3 DNA sequence: TGTGCCAGCAGTTACGCTAGCGGGAGGTTCAACAATGAGCAGTTCTTC. Translated, it gives CASSYASGRFNNEQFF.

The chain is built from TRBV6-2 or TRBV6-3 and TRBJ1-5; D gene ambiguous. The V end was cut by 7 bases, the J end by 4 bases, with 11 bases between. Germline CDR1 reads MNHEY; CDR2 reads SVGEGT. This CDR3 spans 13 amino acids. The CDR3: CASNGLGNQPQHF. The DNA for the CDR3 is TGTGCCAGCAACGGGCTGGGTAATCAGCCCCAGCATTTT.

The V call is TRBV20-1, the J call TRBJ2-5, with TRBD2 matching over 11 bases. This CDR3 has 14 residues. Germline lookup yields CDR1 DFQATT and CDR2 SNEGSKA (reference sequence). After removal of 6 bases from V and 2 bases from J, the junction contained 5 bases not matched to a gene. The DNA of the CDR3 is TGCAGTGCCTCACTAGCGGGAGTTCAAGAGACCCAGTACTTC. Its protein is CSASLAGVQETQYF.

The chain recombines TRBV7-6 with TRBJ2-5; TRBD2 is a possible D gene (6 bases). The CDR3 is made up of 12 amino acids. Trimming pared 11 bases from V and 0 bases from J, leaving 10 bases between. Germline assignment: CDR1 SGHVS and CDR2 FNYEAQ. The CDR3 loop reads CALSSDQETQYF. The CDR3 coding sequence is TGTGCCCTCTCTAGCGACCAAGAGACCCAGTACTTC. Combining the CDR3 with reference TRBV7-6 and TRBJ2-5 gives the whole variable domain GAGVSQSPRYKVTKRGQDVALRCDPISGHVSLYWYRQALGQGPEFLTYFNYEAQQDKSGLPNDRFSAERPEGSISTLTIQRTEQRDSAMYRCALSSDQETQYFGPGTRLLVL.

This clonotype was recorded many times. The chain uses TRBV7-2 and TRBJ1-2, with 10 bases that match TRBD1. With V trimmed by 1 base and J by 3 bases, 2 bases remained unmatched. The CDR3 runs 15 residues. In germline, CDR1 is SGHTA, CDR2 FQGNSA. The CDR3 is CASSLETGGDYGYTF. The CDR3 DNA reads TGTGCCAGCAGCTTAGAGACAGGGGGCGACTATGGCTACACCTTC.

The chain links TRBV5-6 to TRBJ2-1; 7 nucleotides align to TRBD1. Per the germline V gene, CDR1 is SGHDT and CDR2 is YYEEEE. This CDR3 comprises 15 residues. J gave up 0 bases and V 5 bases, and 5 bases lay outside the gene matches. The CDR3 nucleotides are TGTGCCAGCAGGAGGGGGCAAGTCTCCTACAATGAGCAGTTCTTC. It translates to CASRRGQVSYNEQFF.

This clonotype was counted only a few times. V gene TRBV10-1 combines with J gene TRBJ2-7; 9 bases map to TRBD1. The V gene end was trimmed by 6 bases and the J gene end by 6 bases; junction bases not matched to a gene: 6. CDR3 size: 13 residues. Germline V gene data show CDR1 as WNHNN and CDR2 as SYGVQD (reference sequence). CDR3 in amino acids: CASSPGTGSEQYV. The CDR3 DNA reads as TGCGCCAGCAGCCCCGGGACAGGGAGCGAGCAGTACGTC.

This chain uses TRBV6-5 with TRBJ2-7; tentatively, D is TRBD1 (5 bases). Germline CDR1 is MNHEY and CDR2 is SVGAGI. The length of the CDR3 is 13 residues. V shed 0 bases and J shed 6 bases, with 9 bases lying between them. The CDR3: CASSYSQGSEQYV. The CDR3 DNA is TGTGCCAGCAGTTACTCGCAGGGATCCGAGCAGTACGTC.

The DNA for the CDR3 is TGTGCCACCAGTGACCCCGTAGAGGGAAATACCGGGGAGCTGTTTTTT. Translated, it gives CATSDPVEGNTGELFF. The chain has TRBV24-1 and TRBJ2-2, with D possibly matching TRBD2 (5 bases). The CDR3 contains 16 residues. Germline V gene data show CDR1 as KGHDR and CDR2 as SFDVKD. The V end was cut by 4 bases, the J end by 5 bases, with 16 bases between.

Ten or more counts support this clonotype. The J gene is TRBJ2-7, the V gene TRBV7-2; TRBD2 aligns across 14 bases. This CDR3 comprises 15 residues. Germline V gene lookup returns CDR1 SGHTA and CDR2 FQGNSA. Trimming removed 5 bases from V and 5 bases from J; junction bases left unmatched: 5. The CDR3 region has the DNA TGTGCCAGCAGCCTGACTAGCGGGAGGGCCGACGAGCAGTACTTC. Residues: CASSLTSGRADEQYF.

Many counts were recorded for this clonotype. V usage is TRBV7-2 and J usage is TRBJ2-7; 11 bases are a match to TRBD2. The V and J ends lost 6 bases and 3 bases, in that order; junction bases with no gene match: 4. The V gene's germline CDR1 is SGHTA and CDR2 FQGNSA. The CDR3 runs 14 residues. CDR3 coding DNA: TGTGCCAGCAGGGGGACTAGCGGCTTCTACGAGCAGTACTTC. Translated: CASRGTSGFYEQYF.

This clonotype was detected a few times. The CDR3 region is CASSPGRGEEPQHF. CDR3 bases: TGTGCCAGCTCACCCGGGCGGGGGGAAGAGCCCCAGCATTTT. The V gene is TRBV18, the J gene TRBJ1-5, with D perhaps TRBD1 (5 bases). CDR1 KGHSH and CDR2 LQKENI come from the germline V gene. Trimming stripped 3 bases from V and 8 bases from J, with 14 bases between. The CDR3 totals 14 residues.

There are a few counts of this clonotype. This chain uses TRBV28 with TRBJ1-4; the D is unclear. V was clipped by 5 bases and J by 1 base, with 14 bases between them. The CDR3 totals 16 residues. The germline V gene encodes CDR1 MDHEN and CDR2 SYDVKM. The CDR3 spells CASSLSLMGTNEKLFF. The DNA for the CDR3 is TGTGCCAGCAGTCTCTCCCTTATGGGAACTAATGAAAAACTGTTTTTT. The full variable domain, in which reference TRBV28 and TRBJ1-4 provide the parts outside the CDR3, is DVKVTQSSRYLVKRTGEKVFLECVQDMDHENMFWYRQDPGLGLRLIYFSYDVKMKEKGDIPEGYSVSREKKERFSLILESASTNQTSMYLCASSLSLMGTNEKLFFGSGTQLSVL.

This clonotype was observed many times. The chain is built from TRBV7-2 and TRBJ1-2; the match to TRBD1 covers 7 bases. The CDR3 runs to 16 residues. V lost 2 bases, J lost 3 bases, and 9 bases stayed unmatched. CDR1 and CDR2 from the germline V gene are SGHTA and FQGNSA. The CDR3 sequence: CASSLPKQGTDYGYTF. CDR3 sequence (DNA): TGTGCCAGCAGCTTACCCAAACAGGGGACAGACTATGGCTACACCTTC.

This clonotype was observed a handful of times. J is TRBJ2-2 and V is TRBV2; D remains unclear. The CDR3 length is 15 residues. V was pared by 3 bases and J by 4 bases, with 12 bases between. The germline gives CDR1 SNHLY, CDR2 FYNNEI. The CDR3 DNA sequence: TGTGCCAGCAGTGAGTTCGGGCAGGTCACCGGGGAGCTGTTTTTT. Its protein is CASSEFGQVTGELFF.

The V and J genes are TRBV12-3 or TRBV12-4 and TRBJ2-7, with 10 bases fitting TRBD2. The CDR3 contains 16 residues. V shed 7 bases and J 7 bases; nucleotides not matched to a gene: 16. The CDR3 loop is CASNLRASGRSWEQYF. CDR3 DNA: TGTGCCAGCAACCTGAGGGCTAGCGGGAGAAGTTGGGAGCAGTACTTC.

This clonotype occurred many times. J is TRBJ2-5 and V is TRBV11-2, with TRBD2 matching 11 bases. The germline gives CDR1 SGHAT, CDR2 FQNNGV. The CDR3 loop spans 14 amino acids. After removal of 3 bases from V and 10 bases from J, the junction contained 7 bases not matched to a gene. The CDR3, as DNA: TGTGCCAGCAGCTTGGAAAGTAGCGGGAGGGGCCAGTACTTC. This sequence encodes CASSLESSGRGQYF. The full variable domain, with the rest looked up from reference TRBV11-2 and TRBJ2-5, is EAGVAQSPRYKIIEKRQSVAFWCNPISGHATLYWYQQILGQGPKLLIQFQNNGVVDDSQLPKDRFSAERLKGVDSTLKIQPAKLEDSAVYLCASSLESSGRGQYFGPGTRLLVL.

This clonotype was picked up many times. The J gene is TRBJ2-1, the V gene TRBV7-2, with D maybe TRBD2 (8 bases). The V gene's germline CDR1 is SGHTA and CDR2 FQGNSA. With 5 bases removed from V and 9 bases from J, the gap between germline ends came to 20 bases. The CDR3 totals 15 residues. The CDR3 is CASSRQGGTSAEQFF. CDR3 bases: TGTGCCAGCAGCCGACAGGGAGGGACTAGTGCTGAGCAGTTCTTC.

This clonotype was observed a few times. The V gene is TRBV6-5, the J gene TRBJ1-1, with TRBD1 matching 8 bases. The CDR3 is 16 amino acids. Trimming cost V 0 bases and J 2 bases; bases outside gene matches: 5. Per germline, CDR1 MNHEY and CDR2 SVGAGI. The CDR3 DNA sequence: TGTGCCAGCAGTTACTCCCGGCCAGGGGGCAACACTGAAGCTTTCTTT. Residues: CASSYSRPGGNTEAFF.

The V gene is TRBV29-1, the J gene TRBJ2-3; 7 nucleotides align to TRBD2. This CDR3 region has 15 residues. The germline CDR1 and CDR2 sequences are SQVTM and ANQGSEA. Trimming removed 5 bases from V and 3 bases from J; junction bases left unmatched: 11. The CDR3 nucleotides are TGCAGCGTTTCCGCGGCTAGCGGTTGGACAGATACGCAGTATTTT. Translation gives CSVSAASGWTDTQYF.

This chain uses TRBV11-2 with TRBJ1-6; D not certain. The V end lost 5 bases, the J end lost 1 base, and 15 bases lay between the germline ends. Germline values: CDR1 SGHAT, CDR2 FQNNGV. The CDR3 is 17 residues long. The CDR3 DNA reads TGTGCCAGCAGCGCCGTTTTGCGAGGATCCTATAATTCACCCCTCCACTTT. It translates to CASSAVLRGSYNSPLHF.

In its sample, this clonotype was seen a few times. CDR3 nucleotide sequence: TGTGCCAGCAGCTCCACAGGGGGCGCAACCCCGAGGAGTTCAGATACGCAGTATTTT. Its protein is CASSSTGGATPRSSDTQYF. This rearrangement joins TRBV7-9 to TRBJ2-3; the match to TRBD1 covers 9 bases. V lost 4 bases to trimming and J lost 4 bases; unmatched junction nucleotides: 18. CDR1 is SEHNR, CDR2 FQNEAQ, per germline (reference sequence). This CDR3 is 19 amino acids long.

This chain uses TRBV4-1 with TRBJ2-1; TRBD2 matches at 14 bases. Germline V CDR1 and CDR2: MGHRA, YSYEKL. CDR3 size: 17 residues. Trimming cost V 4 bases and J 3 bases; bases outside gene matches: 5. The CDR3 region is CASSPGLAGGVYNEQFF. The CDR3 DNA reads as TGCGCCAGCAGCCCCGGACTAGCGGGAGGTGTCTACAATGAGCAGTTCTTC.

The chain carries TRBV25-1 and TRBJ1-1; 7 bases map to TRBD1. The CDR3 has 14 amino acids. The V and J ends lost 4 bases and 5 bases, in that order; junction bases with no gene match: 7. The germline V gene encodes CDR1 MGHDK and CDR2 SYGVNS. The DNA of the CDR3 is TGTGCCAGCAGTGGTACACAGGGGAAGACTGAAGCTTTCTTT. Translated, it gives CASSGTQGKTEAFF.

The chain couples TRBV3-1 to TRBJ2-2; TRBD2 matches 9 bases. With 4 bases clipped from V and 0 bases from J, the junction kept 0 bases outside the gene matches. CDR3 length: 15 amino acids. From germline, CDR1 is LGHDT and CDR2 YNNKEL (reference sequence). The CDR3 loop reads CASSRGRANTGELFF. CDR3 DNA sequence: TGTGCCAGCAGCCGCGGGAGGGCGAACACCGGGGAGCTGTTTTTT.

There are a few counts of this clonotype. The V and J genes are TRBV12-5 and TRBJ2-1; D call uncertain. CDR1 and CDR2 from the germline V gene are LGHNT and FRNRAP. The CDR3 covers 12 residues. Trimming shortened V by 10 bases and J by 3 bases, and 10 bases separated the two germline ends. CDR3 in amino acids: CAMTPFYNEQFF. The CDR3 bases are TGTGCTATGACACCCTTCTACAATGAGCAGTTCTTC.

The chain uses TRBV2 and TRBJ1-5; D uncertain. From germline, CDR1 is SNHLY and CDR2 FYNNEI. There are 15 residues in the CDR3. The V end was cut by 4 bases, the J end by 0 bases, with 10 bases between. CDR3 nucleotides: TGTGCCAGCAGTGCGCAGAGCTATAGCAATCAGCCCCAGCATTTT. This translates into CASSAQSYSNQPQHF.

The rearrangement joins TRBV6-2 or TRBV6-3 to TRBJ2-5; D gene uncertain. The CDR3 loop spans 13 amino acids. Germline-derived CDR1 and CDR2 are MNHEY and SVGEGT. The V end was cut by 6 bases, the J end by 2 bases, with 10 bases between. The CDR3 reads CASRHSGQETQYF. DNA for the CDR3: TGTGCCAGCAGACACTCCGGGCAAGAGACCCAGTACTTC.